This paragraph covers one T cell receptor beta chain sequence. Its specificity is unknown. At one of its ends the junction is not consistent with the germline gene, which may arise from a read error. This CDR3 contains 15 residues. Looked up from germline, CDR1 is MNHEY and CDR2 is SVGEGT. The source of the sample is a study of molecular identifiers for immune sequencing clone quantification. General study results and limits: Naive cells had under 1% of molecules in clones above 20 RNA copies, effectors over 99%.

Bulk TCR library preparation followed previously described methods with listed TCR primers. TCRdb called the PCR reads again in MiXCR, with one record for every CDR3 protein. The sample holds hundreds of thousands of distinct CDR3 sequences, roughly a fifth seen once. The chain has TRBV6-2 or TRBV6-3 and TRBJ2-5, with 11 bases matching TRBD2. Sequencing was performed on naive CD8+ T cells from blood, with Jurkat cell RNA spiked in. Subset of the sample: FACS-sorted CD8+CD4-CCR7+CD45RA+ naive T cells. The sequence derives from a human donor in good health. Some libraries in this study had Jurkat cell RNA spiked in. CDR3 amino acids: CASSLAGGLREAQYF. The CDR3 DNA is TGTGCCAGCAGTCTAGCGGGGGGCCTCCGAGAGGCCCAGTACTTC.